The 18 T cell receptor beta chains listed next were all sequenced from one sample in a study of blood T cells in healthy people across ages (dated by TCRdb to about 2015). Library generation was performed with 5' RACE. The instrument given in TCRdb is Illumina HiSeq 2500. A second PCR of about 7 to 12 cycles was run with a J-beta primer mix and a sample-barcoded 5' primer. Using fastp at Q25 and MiXCR, TCRdb reprocessed the public reads and kept productive beta chains. Here each entry gathers all rows of one CDR3 protein and keeps the most common genes and DNA. Within this sample are hundreds of thousands of distinct CDR3 sequences, with about 42% of them counted one time only. Clones ranked in the top ten supply about 19% of the sample. Sample: blood. These receptor sequences come from a man aged 60 to 75 in good health.

V and J are TRBV12-3 or TRBV12-4 and TRBJ1-2, with 8 positions matching TRBD1. V lost 6 bases, J lost 7 bases, and 13 bases stayed unmatched. This CDR3 is 15 amino acids long. In nucleotides, the CDR3 is TGTGCCAGCAGAGCTCAGGGGGCGCCATCCATTGGCTACACCTTC. Translated: CASRAQGAPSIGYTF.

The V gene is TRBV6-2 or TRBV6-3, the J gene TRBJ2-7; the match to TRBD2 covers 11 bases. The J call may be wrong; the DNA end is better matched by TRBJ2-5. The germline CDR1 and CDR2 sequences are MNHEY and SVGEGT. CDR3 length equals 17 residues. In nucleotides, the CDR3 is TGTGCCAGCAGTTACGGGGGGACTAGCGGCAAGAAAGAGACCCAGTACTTC. Translated: CASSYGGTSGKKETQYF.

As concerns this clonotype: One base away lies a much larger clone, so this may be a sequencing read error. This chain uses TRBV12-3 or TRBV12-4 with TRBJ1-2; D is uncertain. This CDR3 spans 12 amino acids. The CDR3 loop reads CTSSHTSEGYTF. CDR3 coding DNA: TGTACCAGCAGTCATACAAGTGAAGGCTACACCTTC.

CDR3 DNA: TGTGCCAGCGGCTATGGGATAGGGCGGTATGGCTACACCTTC. Translating gives CASGYGIGRYGYTF. The rearrangement links TRBV27 to TRBJ1-2; D remains unclear. Trimming removed 8 bases from V and 5 bases from J, with 18 bases in between. CDR3 length: 14 residues. Germline V gives CDR1 MNHEY, CDR2 SMNVEV (reference sequence).

The J gene is TRBJ2-7, the V gene TRBV7-9; TRBD1 matches 7 bases. Germline values: CDR1 SEHNR, CDR2 FQNEAQ (reference sequence). Trimming removed 0 bases from V and 2 bases from J; junction bases left unmatched: 7. This CDR3 has 16 residues. In DNA, the CDR3 is TGTGCCAGCAGCTTAGCAGGAGAGGGGGCAACCTACGAGCAGTACTTC. As protein: CASSLAGEGATYEQYF.

This clonotype has at least ten counts. The chain joins TRBV7-8 to TRBJ2-5; D is unclear. The ends were cut back, 5 bases at V and 3 bases at J, with 10 bases in the middle. The CDR3 spans 13 residues. Germline loops: CDR1 SGHVS, CDR2 FQNEAQ. CDR3 sequence: CASSAPMEETQYF. As DNA, the CDR3 is TGTGCCAGCAGCGCCCCAATGGAAGAGACCCAGTACTTC.

This clonotype was recorded once. The rearrangement joins TRBV19 to TRBJ1-1, with 9 bases aligning to TRBD1. Germline trimming cut 5 bases from V and 8 bases from J; bases unmatched to any gene: 9. The CDR3 is 14 amino acids. The V gene's germline CDR1 is LNHDA and CDR2 SQIVND (reference sequence). The CDR3 DNA sequence: TGTGCCAGTAGTTCAGGACAGGGGCGGGCAGAAGCTTTCTTT. This encodes CASSSGQGRAEAFF.

This clonotype was found a few times. The chain has TRBV6-6 and TRBJ1-2, with D possibly matching TRBD1 (5 bases). CDR3 length: 13 amino acids. Germline assignment: CDR1 MNHNY and CDR2 SVGAGI (reference sequence). Trimming removed 6 bases at V and 8 bases at J, with 16 bases between. CDR3 nucleotides: TGTGCCAGCAGGGACTCAGGGATCGGAGGCTACACCTTC. As protein: CASRDSGIGGYTF.

J is TRBJ2-1 and V is TRBV12-3 or TRBV12-4; D perhaps matches TRBD2 (5 bases). The CDR3 totals 13 residues. Trimming pared 5 bases from V and 8 bases from J, leaving 13 bases between. In DNA form, the CDR3 reads TGTGCCAGCAGTAAGAGGGTCTGGGATGAGCAGTTCTTC. Amino acid sequence: CASSKRVWDEQFF.

The sample holds a few counts of this clonotype. The rearrangement uses TRBV12-3 or TRBV12-4 and TRBJ2-7; a possible D gene is TRBD1 (6 bases). The CDR3 has 14 amino acids. Trimming stripped 4 bases from V and 4 bases from J, with 14 bases between. For the CDR3, the DNA is TGTGCCAGCAGTTACAGGGAACAGGTTTACGAGCAGTACTTC. Translating it yields CASSYREQVYEQYF.

This clonotype was observed a few times. The chain recombines TRBV7-9 with TRBJ2-2; no clear D. This CDR3 has 13 amino acids. Germline CDR1 SEHNR, CDR2 FQNEAQ (reference sequence). Trimming took off 1 base at V and 6 bases at J, with 6 bases between the two ends. The CDR3 protein is CASSLESSGELFF. The DNA of the CDR3 is TGTGCCAGCAGCTTAGAATCTTCCGGGGAGCTGTTTTTT. Drawing the rest from reference TRBV7-9 and TRBJ2-2, the complete variable domain is DTGVSQNPRHKITKRGQNVTFRCDPISEHNRLYWYRQTLGQGPEFLTYFQNEAQLEKSRLLSDRFSAERPKGSFSTLEIQRTEQGDSAMYLCASSLESSGELFFGEGSRLTVL.

V gene TRBV18 combines with J gene TRBJ2-5; possibly TRBD2 for D (5 bases). CDR1 is KGHSH, CDR2 LQKENI, per germline. The V and J ends lost 2 bases and 9 bases respectively, with 13 bases between them. The CDR3 is made up of 13 amino acids. This chain's CDR3 is CASSPGGRKAQYF. CDR3 nucleotides: TGTGCCAGCTCACCAGGAGGCCGAAAGGCCCAGTACTTC. Variable domain in full (rest from reference TRBV18 and TRBJ2-5): NAGVMQNPRHLVRRRGQEARLRCSPMKGHSHVYWYRQLPEEGLKFMVYLQKENIIDESGMPKERFSAEFPKEGPSILRIQQVVRGDSAAYFCASSPGGRKAQYFGPGTRLLVL.

The chain links TRBV27 to TRBJ2-4, with D tentatively TRBD1 (5 bases). The CDR3 covers 17 residues. Trimming removed 9 bases from V and 0 bases from J, with 21 bases in between. Germline CDR1 is MNHEY and CDR2 is SMNVEV (reference sequence). This CDR3 is CASRHRQPTLAKNIQYF. In DNA, the CDR3 is TGTGCCAGTCGCCATAGACAGCCAACCTTAGCCAAAAACATTCAGTACTTC.

The rearrangement uses TRBV5-1 and TRBJ2-5, with 11 nucleotides matching TRBD1. The CDR3 extends over 14 amino acids. Trimming removed 3 bases from V and 5 bases from J; junction bases left unmatched: 3. Per the germline V gene, CDR1 is SGHRS and CDR2 is YFSETQ. The CDR3 is CASSSRDRGETQYF. DNA of the CDR3: TGCGCCAGCAGCTCACGGGACAGGGGGGAGACCCAGTACTTC.

For the CDR3, the DNA is TGTGCCAGCAGCTCGGGACTAGCGGACGAGACCCAGTACTTC. Amino acids: CASSSGLADETQYF. The chain employs TRBV5-4 and TRBJ2-4; 11 positions agree with TRBD2. The tail of the sequence fits TRBJ2-5 better, so the J call may be wrong. The CDR3 is made up of 14 amino acids. Per germline, CDR1 SGHNT and CDR2 YYREEE (reference sequence).

V gene TRBV9 combines with J gene TRBJ2-1; 7 positions agree with TRBD1. CDR3 size: 15 residues. The germline CDR1 and CDR2 sequences are SGDLS and YYNGEE. Unmatched junction bases numbered 9, after V lost 4 bases and J lost 5 bases. The CDR3 loop reads CASSQRPGTDNEQFF. For the CDR3, the DNA is TGTGCCAGCAGCCAGCGTCCTGGGACAGACAATGAGCAGTTCTTC.

This clonotype was found a few times. The V call is TRBV6-5, the J call TRBJ2-7, with D possibly being TRBD1 (6 bases). This CDR3 is built from 15 residues. V was pared by 4 bases and J by 2 bases, with 15 bases between. Looked up from germline, CDR1 is MNHEY and CDR2 is SVGAGI. The CDR3 protein is CASSLSRQAAYEQYF. The CDR3 DNA is TGTGCCAGCAGTTTAAGTCGACAGGCTGCCTACGAGCAGTACTTC.

The chain is built from TRBV7-2 and TRBJ2-1, with a tentative D call TRBD2 (5 bases). Gene TRBJ2-7 matches the end of the DNA better, so the J call may be wrong. Germline-derived CDR1 and CDR2 are SGHTA and FQGNSA. CDR3 length: 16 residues. CDR3 in DNA: TGTACCAGCAGCCCCCGCCCGGGGTATTCCTACAATGAGCAGTACTTC. Residues: CTSSPRPGYSYNEQYF.